This TCR beta chain was recovered during a study of lymphopenia after photon versus proton radiotherapy. As concerns this clone: Its target is unknown.

V lost 0 bases and J 0 bases, leaving 11 bases between the germline ends. The CDR3 contains 17 residues. Germline V CDR1 and CDR2: MNHEY, SMNVEV (reference sequence). Study-wide findings and caveats: Survival link was tested only in deceased patients; proton benefit remains a possibility. Under photons, naive T cells and diversity fell while effector/memory populations rose. Oligoclonal CD8+ Temra expansion after nadir drove photon patients' diversity drop.

The method was immunoSEQ multiplex PCR; TCRdb's version includes in-frame clones alone and lacks a portion of them. The sample consists of approximately 25,000 clones, about 84% of them appearing once. The origin of this receptor is a woman aged 65 to 85 with pancreatic cancer. The specimen was peripheral blood, collected from a patient treated with proton-based radiotherapy. V and J are TRBV27 and TRBJ2-2; tentative D call: TRBD1 (5 bases). The CDR3 loop is CASSLSGVGTNTGELFF. CDR3 in DNA: TGTGCCAGCAGTTTATCAGGGGTGGGGACGAACACCGGGGAGCTGTTTTTT.